A single sample gave rise to the 14 T cell receptor beta chains below, sequenced in a study of response to subunit inactivated influenza vaccine. Via MiXCR, TCRdb re-called the RT-PCR reads, giving one row per CDR3 protein. The sample has hundreds of thousands of distinct CDR3 sequences; around 13% are singletons. Here the sequenced sample was PBMCs from blood, taken 14 days before vaccination. The origin of the receptors is a man between 45 and 60 years old who received an inactivated influenza vaccine.

At least ten counts were recorded for this clonotype. The rearrangement joins TRBV27 to TRBJ2-2, with no clear D. Trimming took off 2 bases at V and 4 bases at J, with 5 bases between the two ends. The CDR3 is 13 residues long. From germline, CDR1 is MNHEY and CDR2 SMNVEV (reference sequence). The DNA for the CDR3 is TGTGCCAGCAGTTTAATCCTCACCGGGGAGCTGTTTTTT. It specifies CASSLILTGELFF.

This clonotype showed up many times. This chain connects TRBV7-9 to TRBJ2-3; no clear D gene. Germline V gives CDR1 SEHNR, CDR2 FQNEAQ (reference sequence). The CDR3 extends over 13 amino acids. Trimming shortened V by 5 bases and J by 5 bases, and 11 bases separated the two germline ends. The CDR3 bases are TGTGCCAGCAGCCCCCCTATGGGAGATACGCAGTATTTT. It encodes CASSPPMGDTQYF.

The chain couples TRBV20-1 to TRBJ2-7; D is tentatively TRBD1 or TRBD2 (5 bases each). V was trimmed by 3 bases and J by 4 bases, leaving 10 bases between them. From germline, CDR1 is DFQATT and CDR2 SNEGSKA (reference sequence). The CDR3 is 12 amino acids. The CDR3 region is CSARPGPYEQYF. In nucleotides, the CDR3 is TGCAGTGCTAGGCCGGGACCTTACGAGCAGTACTTC.

This chain uses TRBV7-9 with TRBJ1-1; D gene ambiguous. Per germline, CDR1 SEHNR and CDR2 FQNEAQ (reference sequence). Trimming took off 5 bases at V and 1 base at J, with 8 bases between the two ends. The CDR3 is 13 amino acids. The DNA for the CDR3 is TGTGCCAGCAGCCAAAGTGAGAACACTGAAGCTTTCTTT. Translated: CASSQSENTEAFF.

This clonotype has ten or more counts. This chain joins TRBV10-2 and TRBJ1-1; no reliable D call. Germline lookup yields CDR1 WSHSY and CDR2 SAAADI. The CDR3 has 17 amino acids. The V and J ends lost 3 bases and 6 bases respectively, with 23 bases between them. The CDR3 DNA reads as TGCGCCAGCAGTGACCGGGTCCTCGTCTTCGTAGACTCTGAAGCTTTCTTT. This translates into CASSDRVLVFVDSEAFF.

J is TRBJ2-2 and V is TRBV10-3; 16 bases map to TRBD2. The CDR3 sequence is 16 residues long. Germline values: CDR1 ENHRY, CDR2 SYGVKD. The trim removed 6 bases at V and 6 bases at J, leaving 4 bases unmatched. DNA for the CDR3: TGTGCCATCAGGACCGGGACTAGCGGGAGGGCCGGGGAGCTGTTTTTT. Translated, it gives CAIRTGTSGRAGELFF.

This clonotype has just a few counts. The gene calls are TRBV5-1 and TRBJ2-4; no clear D gene. V was shortened by 3 bases and J by 7 bases, with 11 bases between the two germline ends. Germline V CDR1 and CDR2: SGHRS, YFSETQ. CDR3 length: 13 residues. CDR3: CASSSPSDNIQYF. The CDR3 region has the DNA TGCGCCAGCAGCTCCCCTAGTGATAACATTCAGTACTTC.

As for this clonotype: A much larger clone lies a single base off, so this may be a read error. V usage is TRBV12-3 or TRBV12-4 and J usage is TRBJ2-2; no definite D call. The CDR3 is made up of 12 amino acids. DNA of the CDR3: TGTGCCATCAGTCCACGCCCCGGGGAGCTGTTTTTT. This translates into CAISPRPGELFF.

Many counts were recorded for this clonotype. The CDR3 loop reads CASSLAEGLYGYTF. DNA of the CDR3: TGTGCCAGCAGCTTAGCGGAGGGTCTCTATGGCTACACCTTC. The chain has TRBV7-8 and TRBJ1-2, with unresolved D. The V end lost 0 bases, the J end lost 4 bases, and 9 bases lay between the germline ends. Per the germline V gene, CDR1 is SGHVS and CDR2 is FQNEAQ. CDR3 size: 14 residues.

The chain is built from TRBV5-1 and TRBJ2-7; D is uncertain. Germline V gene data show CDR1 as SGHRS and CDR2 as YFSETQ. V shed 1 base and J shed 0 bases, with 8 bases lying between them. CDR3 size: 14 residues. The CDR3 DNA reads as TGCGCCAGCAGCTTGCGCCAGATCTCCTACGAGCAGTACTTC. Translation: CASSLRQISYEQYF.

This clonotype appeared a few times. The genes are TRBV2 and TRBJ2-7, with D unresolved. Trimming pared 3 bases from V and 2 bases from J, leaving 11 bases between. Germline V gene lookup returns CDR1 SNHLY and CDR2 FYNNEI. The CDR3 contains 14 residues. The DNA for the CDR3 is TGTGCCAGCAGTGACGGTGGCAGCCCCTACGAGCAGTACTTC. Translation gives CASSDGGSPYEQYF. Supplemented by reference TRBV2 and TRBJ2-7, the full variable domain reads EPEVTQTPSHQVTQMGQEVILRCVPISNHLYFYWYRQILGQKVEFLVSFYNNEISEKSEIFDDQFSVERPDGSNFTLKIRSTKLEDSAMYFCASSDGGSPYEQYFGPGTRLTVT.

V is TRBV5-4 and J is TRBJ2-7; D is possibly TRBD2 (6 bases). The V gene lost 2 bases and the J gene lost 5 bases, with 17 bases spanning the gap. The germline CDR1 and CDR2 sequences are SGHNT and YYREEE (reference sequence). The CDR3 sequence is 15 residues long. The CDR3 protein is CASSLTRDFFHEQYF. The CDR3 coding sequence is TGTGCCAGCAGCTTAACCCGGGACTTTTTCCACGAGCAGTACTTC.

The rearrangement links TRBV29-1 to TRBJ1-1; TRBD1 might be the D (5 bases). Germline CDR1 and CDR2: SQVTM and ANQGSEA. The CDR3 length is 12 residues. Trimming removed 7 bases at V and 4 bases at J, with 13 bases between. The CDR3 coding sequence is TGCAGCGCCGAGGGGTTTAGCACTGAAGCTTTCTTT. Amino acid sequence: CSAEGFSTEAFF.

This clonotype was detected ten times or more. V is TRBV12-3 or TRBV12-4 and J is TRBJ1-5; D possibly corresponds to TRBD1 (5 bases). Trimming removed 6 bases at V and 4 bases at J, with 13 bases between. The CDR3 totals 14 residues. The CDR3 region is CASSPAGGNQPQHF. For the CDR3, the DNA is TGTGCCAGCAGCCCAGCGGGGGGGAATCAGCCCCAGCATTTT.